The 25 T cell receptor beta chains below come from one sample, sequenced in a study of blood T cell repertoires in COVID-19. The data were produced by immunoSEQ multiplex PCR, yet TCRdb's version contains in-frame clones alone and is incomplete. This table holds about 120,000 clones, 70% to 75% found once. Sequenced material: peripheral blood. These receptor sequences come from a man in his fifties or sixties with acute or convalescent COVID-19.

The chain employs TRBV5-4 and TRBJ2-2; 7 bases match TRBD2. CDR1 and CDR2 from the germline V gene are SGHNT and YYREEE (reference sequence). Trimming removed 2 bases from V and 4 bases from J; junction bases left unmatched: 2. This CDR3 has 14 residues. The CDR3 sequence: CASSFGGGTGELFF. The CDR3 DNA reads TGTGCCAGCAGCTTCGGCGGGGGCACCGGGGAGCTGTTTTTT.

The chain has TRBV30 and TRBJ1-5, with D uncertain. Germline values: CDR1 GTSNPN, CDR2 SVGIG (reference sequence). With 0 bases removed from V and 3 bases from J, the gap between germline ends came to 15 bases. The length of the CDR3 is 16 residues. The CDR3 loop is CAWSVRAGSLNQPQHF. The CDR3 DNA sequence: TGTGCCTGGAGTGTACGGGCGGGATCCCTCAATCAGCCCCAGCATTTT.

V and J are TRBV7-9 and TRBJ1-1; D unclear. The CDR3 spans 14 residues. CDR1 is SEHNR and CDR2 is FQNEAQ in the germline V gene (reference sequence). Trimming pared 5 bases from V and 5 bases from J, leaving 15 bases between. The chain's CDR3 is CASSRNVGGTEAFF. CDR3 coding DNA: TGTGCCAGCAGCAGAAATGTTGGAGGAACTGAAGCTTTCTTT.

The chain recombines TRBV3-1 (or the pseudogene TRBV3-2) with TRBJ2-1; a weak D match, TRBD2 (5 bases). Germline assignment: CDR1 LGHDT and CDR2 YNNKEL (reference sequence). Trimming took off 4 bases at V and 3 bases at J, with 10 bases between the two ends. The CDR3 spans 14 residues. CDR3 loop: CASSRSEGYNEQFF. The CDR3 coding sequence is TGTGCCAGCAGCCGCAGCGAGGGCTACAATGAGCAGTTCTTC.

This clone was seen only once. The V call is TRBV7-3, the J call TRBJ1-1, with D possibly being TRBD1 (5 bases). This CDR3 spans 15 amino acids. Germline V gene lookup returns CDR1 SGHTA and CDR2 FQGTGA. V was shortened by 1 base and J by 1 base, with 10 bases between the two germline ends. In DNA form, the CDR3 reads TGTGCCAGCAGCTTAAGGGTCCAGGGGAACACTGAAGCTTTCTTT. Protein sequence: CASSLRVQGNTEAFF. The full variable domain, in which reference TRBV7-3 and TRBJ1-1 provide the parts outside the CDR3, is GAGVSQTPSNKVTEKGKYVELRCDPISGHTALYWYRQSLGQGPEFLIYFQGTGAADDSGLPNDRFFAVRPEGSVSTLKIQRTERGDSAVYLCASSLRVQGNTEAFFGQGTRLTVV.

The chain couples TRBV5-6 to TRBJ2-3; D gene ambiguous. CDR3 size: 14 residues. The V gene lost 0 bases and the J gene lost 4 bases, with 9 bases spanning the gap. Germline V gene data show CDR1 as SGHDT and CDR2 as YYEEEE. The CDR3 DNA is TGTGCCAGCAGCTTGGGGGCAGGCCCAGATACGCAGTATTTT. Amino acid sequence: CASSLGAGPDTQYF.

This clone was found once. The rearrangement joins TRBV4-1 to TRBJ1-4, with D possibly being TRBD1 (5 bases). Looked up from germline, CDR1 is MGHRA and CDR2 is YSYEKL. The CDR3 has 13 residues. The ends were cut back, 1 base at V and 14 bases at J, with 14 bases in the middle. The CDR3 loop reads CASSQVLGQSLFF. In DNA form, the CDR3 reads TGCGCCAGCAGCCAAGTCCTGGGGCAGTCGCTGTTTTTT.

The chain employs TRBV11-2 and TRBJ2-7; no clear D. This CDR3 is built from 11 residues. CDR1 is SGHAT, CDR2 FQNNGV, per germline. Deletions cut 5 bases from V and 2 bases from J, with 4 bases between. CDR3 sequence reads: CASSITYEQYF. The CDR3 DNA sequence: TGTGCCAGCAGCATCACCTACGAGCAGTACTTC.

V gene TRBV6-5 combines with J gene TRBJ2-2; no clear D. CDR3 size: 14 residues. V lost 5 bases and J lost 0, with 7 bases in between. In germline, CDR1 is MNHEY, CDR2 SVGAGI. Here the CDR3 reads CASSPRSNTGELFF. In DNA form, the CDR3 reads TGTGCCAGCAGTCCGAGGTCGAACACCGGGGAGCTGTTTTTT.

V and J are TRBV25-1 and TRBJ1-6; no clear D gene. The germline V gene encodes CDR1 MGHDK and CDR2 SYGVNS. V lost 6 bases and J lost 0, with 12 bases in between. CDR3 length: 16 amino acids. This chain's CDR3 is CASREERSSYNSPLHF. The CDR3 bases are TGTGCCAGCAGGGAGGAGAGGAGCTCCTATAATTCACCCCTCCACTTT.

The chain couples TRBV10-3 to TRBJ2-3, with 12 bases fitting TRBD2. Germline values: CDR1 ENHRY, CDR2 SYGVKD. This CDR3 has 14 amino acids. J gave up 5 bases and V 4 bases, and 1 base lay outside the gene matches. CDR3 residues: CAISAGLAGDTQYF. CDR3 in DNA: TGTGCCATCAGTGCGGGACTAGCGGGAGATACGCAGTATTTT.

This clone was counted a few times. This chain joins TRBV9 and TRBJ2-2; a weak D match, TRBD2 (5 bases). The CDR3 covers 14 residues. Germline CDR1 and CDR2: SGDLS and YYNGEE. Trimming stripped 4 bases from V and 0 bases from J, with 7 bases between. In nucleotides, the CDR3 is TGTGCCAGCAGCCCGACTACGAACACCGGGGAGCTGTTTTTT. Amino acid sequence: CASSPTTNTGELFF.

This chain links TRBV25-1 with TRBJ2-1; 8 nucleotides match TRBD2. This CDR3 is built from 15 residues. The V segment lost 0 bases and the J segment 7 bases; nucleotides outside the gene matches: 5. The germline V gene has CDR1 MGHDK and CDR2 SYGVNS. CDR3 protein: CASSEYYREGNEQFF. The CDR3 bases are TGTGCCAGCAGTGAATACTACCGGGAGGGAAATGAGCAGTTCTTC.

The rearrangement uses TRBV11-2 and TRBJ2-3; D not resolved. Per the germline V gene, CDR1 is SGHAT and CDR2 is FQNNGV. V lost 1 base and J lost 1, with 6 bases in between. The CDR3 covers 14 residues. In DNA, the CDR3 is TGTGCCAGCAGCTTAGTACAGCGCACAGATACGCAGTATTTT. Translating it yields CASSLVQRTDTQYF.

The V call is TRBV29-1, the J call TRBJ1-2; TRBD1 might be the D (6 bases). V lost 4 bases and J 4 bases, leaving 25 bases between the germline ends. This CDR3 comprises 17 residues. Germline V gene lookup returns CDR1 SQVTM and CDR2 ANQGSEA. The CDR3 nucleotides read TGCAGCGTTGTTGATCCCCGCTTACGGACAGAAACCTATGGCTACACCTTC. This codes for CSVVDPRLRTETYGYTF. Full variable domain (missing parts from reference TRBV29-1 and TRBJ1-2): SAVISQKPSRDICQRGTSLTIQCQVDSQVTMMFWYRQQPGQSLTLIATANQGSEATYESGFVIDKFPISRPNLTFSTLTVSNMSPEDSSIYLCSVVDPRLRTETYGYTFGSGTRLTVV.

DNA for the CDR3: TGTGCCAGCAGCATCACCCCAGGTGGCAATGAGCAGTTCTTC. Amino acid sequence: CASSITPGGNEQFF. V and J are TRBV7-8 and TRBJ2-1, with D unclear. The germline V gene encodes CDR1 SGHVS and CDR2 FQNEAQ. V lost 5 bases and J lost 6, with 14 bases in between. This CDR3 is built from 14 residues.

This clone has a count of ten or more. The rearrangement links TRBV3-1 (or the pseudogene TRBV3-2) to TRBJ2-3; no clear D. CDR1 is LGHDT and CDR2 is YNNKEL in the germline V gene (reference sequence). The CDR3 extends over 14 amino acids. V lost 4 bases and J lost 0, with 8 bases in between. This chain's CDR3 is CASSPDTSTDTQYF. DNA for the CDR3: TGTGCCAGCAGCCCCGACACGAGCACAGATACGCAGTATTTT.

V usage is TRBV9 and J usage is TRBJ2-3, with D maybe TRBD2 (6 bases). The germline gives CDR1 SGDLS, CDR2 YYNGEE. The CDR3 is 14 amino acids. Trimming removed 0 bases at V and 4 bases at J, with 9 bases between. CDR3 in DNA: TGTGCCAGCAGCGTAGGGGGACTTGCAGATACGCAGTATTTT. Its translation: CASSVGGLADTQYF.

The chain is built from TRBV11-3 and TRBJ2-1; 16 positions match TRBD2. J was trimmed by 11 bases and V by 5 bases; bases with no gene match: 9. The CDR3 has 16 residues. The germline V gene has CDR1 SGHNT and CDR2 YENEEA. The CDR3 reads CASSPAGTSGRAQQFF. CDR3 in DNA: TGTGCCAGCAGCCCTGCAGGGACTAGCGGGAGGGCTCAGCAGTTCTTC. The full variable domain, completed using reference TRBV11-3 and TRBJ2-1, is EAGVVQSPRYKIIEKKQPVAFWCNPISGHNTLYWYLQNLGQGPELLIRYENEEAVDDSQLPKDRFSAERLKGVDSTLKIQPAELGDSAVYLCASSPAGTSGRAQQFFGPGTRLTVL.

The rearrangement links TRBV19 to TRBJ1-1, with D hard to call. The germline CDR1 and CDR2 sequences are LNHDA and SQIVND (reference sequence). The CDR3 totals 14 residues. V lost 3 bases and J lost 2, with 10 bases in between. The CDR3 nucleotides read TGTGCCAGTAGTATGTTCAGCGTCAACACTGAAGCTTTCTTT. This sequence encodes CASSMFSVNTEAFF.

The chain has TRBV19 and TRBJ1-2, with a weak D call TRBD1 (5 bases). The CDR3 runs to 15 residues. Germline CDR1 reads LNHDA; CDR2 reads SQIVND (reference sequence). The V end was cut by 10 bases, the J end by 0 bases, with 18 bases between. CDR3 bases: TGTGCCACCTCCCCTAGGAACAGGCCTAACTATGGCTACACCTTC. This encodes CATSPRNRPNYGYTF.

The V and J genes are TRBV15 and TRBJ1-5; tentative D call: TRBD1 (6 bases). Germline V CDR1 and CDR2: LNHNV, YYDKDF (reference sequence). The V and J ends lost 1 base and 0 bases respectively, with 16 bases between them. The CDR3 runs 18 residues. CDR3 sequence: CATSRGYTDSDSNQPQHF. The DNA for the CDR3 is TGTGCCACCAGCAGAGGCTATACGGACAGCGATAGCAATCAGCCCCAGCATTTT.

The chain links TRBV18 to TRBJ1-2; D may be TRBD1 (6 bases). V was cut by 1 base and J by 8 bases, with 14 bases left in between. Germline CDR1 KGHSH, CDR2 LQKENI. CDR3 length: 14 residues. The CDR3 reads CASSPLQQGGGYTF. As DNA, the CDR3 is TGTGCCAGCTCACCACTCCAACAGGGAGGGGGCTACACCTTC.

The V gene is TRBV6-5, the J gene TRBJ2-5; TRBD1 matches 7 bases. The CDR3 sequence is 15 residues long. V shed 6 bases, J shed 1 base, and the junction held 8 bases outside the gene matches. Per the germline V gene, CDR1 is MNHEY and CDR2 is SVGAGI. The CDR3: CASRATGISQETQYF. The CDR3 coding sequence is TGTGCCAGCAGGGCGACAGGGATTTCCCAAGAGACCCAGTACTTC.

This clone has just a few counts. This chain uses TRBV27 with TRBJ2-1, with 7 bases identical to TRBD1. The V gene's germline CDR1 is MNHEY and CDR2 SMNVEV (reference sequence). The J segment lost 0 bases and the V segment lost 0 bases, leaving 2 bases of the junction unmatched. The CDR3 loop spans 16 amino acids. CDR3 DNA: TGTGCCAGCAGTTTATCAGGGGGCCTCTCCTACAATGAGCAGTTCTTC. It encodes CASSLSGGLSYNEQFF.